This T cell receptor beta chain derives from a study of CD8 T cells in Susac syndrome. Only one count was recorded for this clonotype. No antigen is known for it. Study-wide points: The CD4+ T cell repertoires from Susac syndrome exhibited no clonal expansion.

An amount of RNA that ranged from roughly 0.5 to 1 ug was reverse transcribed with random hexamers. An immunoSEQ multiplex PCR amplified TCR beta CDR3 over 54 Vbeta and 13 Jbeta. TCRdb reprocessed the immunoSEQ multiplex PCR reads via MiXCR and lists one record per CDR3 protein. The data hold about 180,000 distinct CDR3 sequences, with 85% to 95% observed a single time. V lost 3 bases, J lost 0 bases, and 10 bases lay in between. The CDR3 covers 15 residues. Looked up from germline, CDR1 is SGDLS and CDR2 is YYNGEE. TCR beta from blood CD8+ and CD4+ T cells was sequenced. The chain has TRBV9 and TRBJ1-3; a weak D match, TRBD1 (6 bases). Specimen: CD4+ T cells from PBMCs. The sequence was obtained from a human donor with Susac syndrome. The CDR3: CASSEPGASGNTIYF. CDR3 bases: TGTGCCAGCAGCGAACCAGGGGCCTCTGGAAACACCATATATTTT.